Below, 8 T cell receptor beta chains from the same sample are listed, as sequenced in a study of spatial heterogeneity in lung cancer. TCRdb reprocessed the 5' RACE reads with MiXCR, giving one entry per CDR3 protein. The sample comprises roughly 80,000 distinct CDR3 sequences, 8% of which are singletons, and roughly 7% rests with the top ten. Stated time point: sample taken at primary tumor resection. Sequenced material: PBMCs, taken at surgery. The receptor set was obtained from a male donor with early-stage non-small cell lung cancer.

Many counts were recorded for this clonotype. This sequence joins TRBV7-9 and TRBJ2-5; D remains unclear. The CDR3 totals 13 residues. V was clipped by 2 bases and J by 5 bases, with 9 bases between them. CDR1 and CDR2 (germline): SEHNR, FQNEAQ (reference sequence). Written as DNA, the CDR3 is TGTGCCAGCAGCTTAAACGCGCTGGAGACCCAGTACTTC. Translating it yields CASSLNALETQYF.

This clonotype has only a few counts. For the CDR3, the DNA is TGCGCCAGCAGCCAAGTGAGGGGCCCGAAGCTCCATGAGCAGTTCTTC. It yields the protein CASSQVRGPKLHEQFF. This chain links TRBV4-1 with TRBJ2-1; D tentatively fits TRBD1 or TRBD2 (5 bases each). The CDR3 runs 16 residues. V lost 1 base, J lost 8 bases, and 18 bases lay in between. Germline V gives CDR1 MGHRA, CDR2 YSYEKL.

The chain carries TRBV7-2 and TRBJ2-1; TRBD2 aligns across 10 bases. Germline loops: CDR1 SGHTA, CDR2 FQGNSA. The J segment lost 1 base and the V segment lost 5 bases, leaving 5 bases of the junction unmatched. The CDR3 contains 16 residues. The chain's CDR3 is CASSVGTSVSYNEQFF. CDR3 coding DNA: TGTGCCAGCAGCGTCGGGACTAGCGTATCCTACAATGAGCAGTTCTTC.

In its sample, this clonotype was seen a few times. The V gene is TRBV4-3, the J gene TRBJ2-2, with D unresolved. Germline CDR1 LGHNA, CDR2 YSLEER. The CDR3 contains 15 residues. V was shortened by 2 bases and J by 3 bases, with 10 bases between the two germline ends. In DNA form, the CDR3 reads TGCGCCAGCAGCCAAAAGAAGATGGACACCGGGGAGCTGTTTTTT. As protein: CASSQKKMDTGELFF.

The table lists this clonotype with many counts. The V and J genes are TRBV20-1 and TRBJ1-2, with no clear D. From germline, CDR1 is DFQATT and CDR2 SNEGSKA (reference sequence). With 3 bases removed from V and 4 bases from J, the gap between germline ends came to 9 bases. This CDR3 spans 12 amino acids. CDR3 region: CSASEGGYGYTF. CDR3 nucleotide sequence: TGCAGTGCTAGTGAGGGTGGCTATGGCTACACCTTC.

This clonotype was seen a handful of times. The genes are TRBV5-1 and TRBJ2-3, with 9 positions matching TRBD2. Per germline, CDR1 SGHRS and CDR2 YFSETQ. V trimming: 0 bases; J trimming: 3 bases; junction bases outside the gene matches: 8. The CDR3 sequence is 17 residues long. CDR3 protein: CASSLGSGSGRTDTQYF. Here the CDR3 DNA reads TGCGCCAGCAGCTTGGGGAGTGGTAGCGGGAGAACAGATACGCAGTATTTT.

This clonotype was seen at least ten times. The J gene is TRBJ1-1, the V gene TRBV25-1; 8 nucleotides line up with TRBD1. The germline V gene has CDR1 MGHDK and CDR2 SYGVNS. Trimming at V came to 8 bases and at J to 3 bases, leaving 8 bases not matched to a gene. The CDR3 loop spans 14 amino acids. This CDR3 is CASSLTGEDTEAFF. The CDR3 nucleotides are TGTGCCAGCTCCCTGACAGGGGAGGACACTGAAGCTTTCTTT.

This clonotype came up many times. The chain combines TRBV2 with TRBJ1-5; D unclear. V shed 3 bases and J shed 1 base, with 10 bases lying between them. The CDR3 extends over 15 amino acids. The germline V gene encodes CDR1 SNHLY and CDR2 FYNNEI. The CDR3 protein is CASSEWGKSNQPQHF. CDR3 coding DNA: TGTGCCAGCAGTGAGTGGGGTAAGAGCAATCAGCCCCAGCATTTT. Full variable domain (rest looked up from reference TRBV2 and TRBJ1-5): EPEVTQTPSHQVTQMGQEVILRCVPISNHLYFYWYRQILGQKVEFLVSFYNNEISEKSEIFDDQFSVERPDGSNFTLKIRSTKLEDSAMYFCASSEWGKSNQPQHFGDGTRLSIL.